The T cell receptor (beta chain) described here comes from a study of beta chain features in type 1 diabetes. Per donor, one heparinised blood draw averaged around 120 mL. Sorted populations were all over 95% pure. This clone was observed a handful of times. Its antigen is currently unknown. Sequencing targeted expressed TCRB transcripts, as all isolated RNA had been reverse transcribed. Here immunoSEQ multiplex PCR was the method, and the copy in TCRdb shows in-frame clones only, minus some. The sample contains about 230,000 clones, 16% of which appear only once. Study-wide results and limits: Individuals with type 1 diabetes displayed fewer insertions and more deletions at VDJ junctions. Moderate but significant shortening of TCRB CDR3s was recorded in all four CD4+ subsets from Type 1 diabetes patients. The study found that naive, central memory and Treg TCRB repertoires appeared more similar in patients than in healthy donors.

The germline V gene encodes CDR1 SEHNR and CDR2 FQNEAQ (reference sequence). V lost 5 bases, J lost 4 bases, and 15 bases lay in between. The CDR3 extends over 14 amino acids. This sequence was found in a young man with type 1 diabetes. Sequences were obtained from naive CD4+ T cells from blood. This chain links TRBV7-9 with TRBJ2-7; D perhaps matches TRBD1 (8 bases). For the CDR3, the DNA is TGTGCCAGCAGCACAGGACAGGGAGGGTACGAGCAGTACTTC. This translates into CASSTGQGGYEQYF. The full variable domain, in which reference TRBV7-9 and TRBJ2-7 provide the parts outside the CDR3, is DTGVSQNPRHKITKRGQNVTFRCDPISEHNRLYWYRQTLGQGPEFLTYFQNEAQLEKSRLLSDRFSAERPKGSFSTLEIQRTEQGDSAMYLCASSTGQGGYEQYFGPGTRLTVT.